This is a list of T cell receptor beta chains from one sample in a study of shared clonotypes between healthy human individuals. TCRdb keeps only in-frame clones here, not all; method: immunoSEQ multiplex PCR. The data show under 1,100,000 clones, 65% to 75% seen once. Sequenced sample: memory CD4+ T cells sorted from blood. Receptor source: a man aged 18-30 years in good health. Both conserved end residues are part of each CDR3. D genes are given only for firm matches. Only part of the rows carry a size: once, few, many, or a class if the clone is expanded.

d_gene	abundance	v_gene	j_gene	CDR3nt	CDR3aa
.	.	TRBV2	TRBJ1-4	TGTGCCAGCAGATCCAATAATGAAAAACTGTTTTTT	CASRSNNEKLFF
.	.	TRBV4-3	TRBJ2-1	TGCGCCAGCAGCCAAACCGACGGACTAAATGAGCAGTTCTTC	CASSQTDGLNEQFF
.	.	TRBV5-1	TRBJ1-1	TGCGCCAGCAGCAACCACCAACGACAGAACACTGAAGCTTTCTTT	CASSNHQRQNTEAFF
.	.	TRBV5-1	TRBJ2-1	TGCGCCAGCAGCTTACAGGGTTCTGAGCAGTTCTTC	CASSLQGSEQFF
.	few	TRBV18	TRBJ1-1	TGTGCCAGCTCACCGCCTCGGGGGGTGAACACTGAAGCTTTCTTT	CASSPPRGVNTEAFF
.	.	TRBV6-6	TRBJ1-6	TGTGCCAGCACGGGTGCGGGACGCAATAATTCACCCCTCCACTTT	CASTGAGRNNSPLHF
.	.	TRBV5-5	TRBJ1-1	TGTGCCAGCAGCTCGCCCAGGGGAATTGAGAACACTGAAGCTTTCTTT	CASSSPRGIENTEAFF
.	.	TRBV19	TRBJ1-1	TGTGCCAGTACCCAGGGGCTTGAAGCTTTCTTT	CASTQGLEAFF
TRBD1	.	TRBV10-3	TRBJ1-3	TGTGCCATCAGTCGAACAGGGGACTCTGGAAACACCATATATTTT	CAISRTGDSGNTIYF
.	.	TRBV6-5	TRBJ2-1	TGTGCCAGCAGTGTAAGCGGAGCCCCCTACAATGAGCAGTTCTTC	CASSVSGAPYNEQFF